This T cell receptor (beta chain) was profiled in a study of cytomegalovirus exposure and HLA in healthy donors. The PCR contained 60 Vbeta and 13 Jbeta primers. Libraries were prepared by immunoSEQ multiplex PCR; TCRdb keeps only in-frame clonotypes and omits some of them. Altogether more than 85,000 clones are present, about 70% being singletons, with the ten largest covering 1.2%. A remark on this clone: This specimen includes other DNA sequences encoding the same CDR3.

The J segment lost 6 bases and the V segment lost 3 bases, leaving 1 base of the junction unmatched. CDR3 length equals 11 residues. Germline lookup yields CDR1 GTSNPN and CDR2 SVGIG (reference sequence). The specimen sequenced was PBMCs. The receptor comes from a female donor in good health and CMV-seronegative. This rearrangement joins TRBV30 to TRBJ2-7, with 8 bases matching TRBD2. The CDR3 spells CAWSAGGEQYF. The DNA for the CDR3 is TGTGCCTGGAGCGCGGGGGGCGAGCAGTACTTC.